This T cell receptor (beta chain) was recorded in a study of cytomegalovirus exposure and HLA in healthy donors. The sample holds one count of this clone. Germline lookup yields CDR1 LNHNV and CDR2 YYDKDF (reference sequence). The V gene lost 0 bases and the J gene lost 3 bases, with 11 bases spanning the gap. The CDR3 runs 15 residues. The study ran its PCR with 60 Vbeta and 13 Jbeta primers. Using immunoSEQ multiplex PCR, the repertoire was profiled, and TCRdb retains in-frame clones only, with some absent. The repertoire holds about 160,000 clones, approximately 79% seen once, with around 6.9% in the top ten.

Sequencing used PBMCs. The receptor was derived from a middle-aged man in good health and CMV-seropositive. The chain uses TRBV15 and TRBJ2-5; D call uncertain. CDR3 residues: CATSRDPGSEETQYF. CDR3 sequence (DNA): TGTGCCACCAGCAGAGATCCTGGCAGCGAAGAGACCCAGTACTTC.